The clone carrying this TCR beta chain was seen only a few times. Its antigen is not known. Trimming left V 7 bases short and J 5 bases short, with 11 bases between. The CDR3 is made up of 13 amino acids. In TCRdb, the 5' RACE reads were re-called with MiXCR into one record per CDR3 protein. The profile shows a few hundred thousand distinct CDR3 sequences, around 24% of them singletons. These data are taken from a study of CD8 T cells in ankylosing spondylitis. Notes on the study in general: A number of the motif variants had already been described in reactive arthritis synovial fluid and blood. The study looked at matched synovial fluid samples from ankylosing spondylitis patients. Disease-linked clones were reported to be significantly enriched there. Ankylosing spondylitis blood appeared to be characterized by a TCR beta motif of eight highly homologous variants.

This receptor was taken from a male donor with ankylosing spondylitis. The chain is built from TRBV12-3 or TRBV12-4 and TRBJ2-2; maybe TRBD1 (6 bases). The sample was blood, either unsorted or a sorted T cell fraction (not recorded which). The CDR3 bases are TGTGCCAGCACCCGAGGGGGAACCGGGGAGCTGTTTTTT. It yields the protein CASTRGGTGELFF.